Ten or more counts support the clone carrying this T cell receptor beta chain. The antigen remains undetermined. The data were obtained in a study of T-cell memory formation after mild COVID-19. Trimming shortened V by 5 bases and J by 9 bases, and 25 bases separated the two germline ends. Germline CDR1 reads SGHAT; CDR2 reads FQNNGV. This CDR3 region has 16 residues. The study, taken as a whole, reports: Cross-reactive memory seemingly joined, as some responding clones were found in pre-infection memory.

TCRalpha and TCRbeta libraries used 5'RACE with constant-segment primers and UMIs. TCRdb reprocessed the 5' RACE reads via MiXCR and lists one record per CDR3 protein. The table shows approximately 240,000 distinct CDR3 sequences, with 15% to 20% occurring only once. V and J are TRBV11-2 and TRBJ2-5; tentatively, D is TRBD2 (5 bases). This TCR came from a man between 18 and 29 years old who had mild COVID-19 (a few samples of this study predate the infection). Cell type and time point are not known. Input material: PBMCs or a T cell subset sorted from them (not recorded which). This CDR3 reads CASSGSSRRTTASQYF. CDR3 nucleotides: TGTGCCAGCAGCGGTAGTAGTAGGAGGACCACCGCGTCCCAGTACTTC.